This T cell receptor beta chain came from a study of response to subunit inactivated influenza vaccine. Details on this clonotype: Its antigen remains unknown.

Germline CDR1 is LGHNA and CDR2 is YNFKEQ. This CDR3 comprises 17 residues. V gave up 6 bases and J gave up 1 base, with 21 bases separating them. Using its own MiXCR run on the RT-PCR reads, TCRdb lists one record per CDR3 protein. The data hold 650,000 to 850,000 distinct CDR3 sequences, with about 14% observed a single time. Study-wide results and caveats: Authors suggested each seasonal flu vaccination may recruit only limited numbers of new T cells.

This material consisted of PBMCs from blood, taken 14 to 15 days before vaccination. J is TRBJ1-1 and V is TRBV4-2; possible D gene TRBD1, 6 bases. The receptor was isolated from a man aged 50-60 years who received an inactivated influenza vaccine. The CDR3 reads CASRPGVGGAKNTEAFF. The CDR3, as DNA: TGTGCCAGCAGACCTGGGGTTGGGGGGGCGAAGAACACTGAAGCTTTCTTT.